Following are 22 T cell receptor beta chains from one sample sequenced in a study of T cell repertoires in cytomegalovirus infection. These TCRs' antigens remain unknown. TCRdb passed the reads through MiXCR, listing each CDR3 protein once. Of 650,000 to 900,000 distinct CDR3 sequences in the sample, roughly 28% were seen once. The sequencing here drew on cultured CD8+ T cells from PBMCs, taken from culture after CMV antigen stimulation. These receptors were collected from a human donor in good health (CMV status not recorded). Some clones in this sample may be carry-over from other donors' samples.

The chain uses TRBV7-1 and TRBJ2-3, with D possibly being TRBD1 (6 bases). TRBV7-1 is filed as an ORF, its function uncertain. The length of the CDR3 is 14 residues. V was pared by 6 bases and J by 2 bases, with 12 bases between. CDR3 in DNA: TGTGCCAGCAGTAGGGGGAGCCCCACAGATACGCAGTATTTT. As protein: CASSRGSPTDTQYF.

This clonotype was found many times. This chain connects TRBV4-1 to TRBJ2-1; 10 positions agree with TRBD2. The CDR3 length is 16 residues. The V and J ends lost 2 bases and 9 bases, in that order; junction bases with no gene match: 10. Germline V gene lookup returns CDR1 MGHRA and CDR2 YSYEKL. The CDR3 here is CASSQMGAGGQAEQFF. The DNA for the CDR3 is TGCGCCAGCAGCCAAATGGGAGCGGGGGGGCAGGCTGAGCAGTTCTTC.

At least ten counts were recorded for this clonotype. V is TRBV7-9 and J is TRBJ2-5; a weak D match, TRBD2 (5 bases). V gave up 5 bases and J gave up 2 bases, with 9 bases separating them. The CDR3 has 13 residues. Germline CDR1 reads SEHNR; CDR2 reads FQNEAQ (reference sequence). CDR3 protein: CASSESGQETQYF. CDR3 nucleotide sequence: TGTGCCAGCAGCGAGAGCGGTCAAGAGACCCAGTACTTC. Looking up the rest from reference TRBV7-9 and TRBJ2-5 gives the full variable domain: DTGVSQNPRHKITKRGQNVTFRCDPISEHNRLYWYRQTLGQGPEFLTYFQNEAQLEKSRLLSDRFSAERPKGSFSTLEIQRTEQGDSAMYLCASSESGQETQYFGPGTRLLVL.

CDR3 in amino acids: CASSLRKAGELFF. The CDR3 region has the DNA TGTGCCAGCAGCTTACGTAAAGCCGGGGAGCTGTTTTTT. This chain links TRBV11-3 with TRBJ2-2, with D unclear. Germline CDR1 reads SGHNT; CDR2 reads YENEEA. V lost 2 bases, J lost 6 bases, and 7 bases lay in between. CDR3 length equals 13 residues. The full variable domain, rest sourced from reference TRBV11-3 and TRBJ2-2, is EAGVVQSPRYKIIEKKQPVAFWCNPISGHNTLYWYLQNLGQGPELLIRYENEEAVDDSQLPKDRFSAERLKGVDSTLKIQPAELGDSAVYLCASSLRKAGELFFGEGSRLTVL.

The rearrangement links TRBV6-6 to TRBJ1-1; D possibly corresponds to TRBD1 (5 bases). Trimming removed 2 bases at V and 6 bases at J, with 19 bases between. Looked up from germline, CDR1 is MNHNY and CDR2 is SVGAGI (reference sequence). There are 16 residues in the CDR3. In DNA, the CDR3 is TGTGCCAGCAGTTACCGTCAGGGTTATGGGAAAGCTGAAGCTTTCTTT. Translating gives CASSYRQGYGKAEAFF.

The chain uses TRBV5-1 and TRBJ1-1; TRBD1 might be the D (5 bases). V lost 0 bases and J 5 bases, leaving 11 bases between the germline ends. Germline V gene sequence: CDR1 SGHRS, CDR2 YFSETQ. The length of the CDR3 is 14 residues. CDR3 in DNA: TGCGCCAGCAGCTTGGGATCAGGGTTGACTGAAGCTTTCTTT. Its protein is CASSLGSGLTEAFF.

This clonotype came up a few times. The genes are TRBV24-1 and TRBJ2-3; no clear D gene. Germline loops: CDR1 KGHDR, CDR2 SFDVKD. The CDR3 totals 14 residues. Trimming took 3 bases from V and 3 from J, leaving 9 bases between them. CDR3 sequence: CATSDDQFTDTQYF. CDR3 DNA: TGTGCCACCAGTGATGATCAGTTTACAGATACGCAGTATTTT.

The gene calls are TRBV24-1 and TRBJ2-1, with TRBD2 identical over 10 bases. After removal of 0 bases from V and 0 bases from J, the junction contained 7 bases not matched to a gene. The CDR3 loop spans 19 amino acids. Germline V gene sequence: CDR1 KGHDR, CDR2 SFDVKD. The DNA for the CDR3 is TGTGCCACCAGTGATTTGGGGTCCGAGCGGGGGGGCTCCTACAATGAGCAGTTCTTC. Translated: CATSDLGSERGGSYNEQFF.

The chain uses TRBV27 and TRBJ1-1; 7 nucleotides match TRBD1. The V gene's germline CDR1 is MNHEY and CDR2 SMNVEV (reference sequence). The CDR3 is 14 residues long. The V segment lost 2 bases and the J segment 8 bases; nucleotides outside the gene matches: 8. Here the CDR3 reads CASSLGHRGVEAFF. The CDR3 bases are TGTGCCAGCAGTTTAGGCCACAGGGGCGTAGAAGCTTTCTTT.

This clonotype was observed many times. The rearrangement uses TRBV6-5 and TRBJ2-7; D unclear. The V gene's germline CDR1 is MNHEY and CDR2 SVGAGI. There are 17 residues in the CDR3. V was clipped by 2 bases and J by 0 bases, with 17 bases between them. CDR3 DNA: TGTGCCAGCAGTTACACCCCTTCGGGCATAGACTCCTACGAGCAGTACTTC. Its translation: CASSYTPSGIDSYEQYF.

The gene calls are TRBV7-9 and TRBJ2-1; D gene ambiguous. Germline-derived CDR1 and CDR2 are SEHNR and FQNEAQ (reference sequence). CDR3 length: 16 amino acids. V shed 2 bases and J shed 1 base, with 12 bases lying between them. CDR3 residues: CASSLIVGPSYNEQFF. In DNA, the CDR3 is TGTGCCAGCAGCTTAATAGTAGGGCCGTCCTACAATGAGCAGTTCTTC. The entire variable domain, with the rest obtained from reference TRBV7-9 and TRBJ2-1, is as follows: DTGVSQNPRHKITKRGQNVTFRCDPISEHNRLYWYRQTLGQGPEFLTYFQNEAQLEKSRLLSDRFSAERPKGSFSTLEIQRTEQGDSAMYLCASSLIVGPSYNEQFFGPGTRLTVL.

The chain combines TRBV10-1 with TRBJ1-2; D not resolved. There are 13 residues in the CDR3. Germline V CDR1 and CDR2: WNHNN, SYGVQD (reference sequence). Trimming took 3 bases from V and 2 from J, leaving 7 bases between them. The CDR3 DNA sequence: TGCGCCAGCAGTGACTGGACCAACTATGGCTACACCTTC. Translated, it gives CASSDWTNYGYTF.

The chain combines TRBV5-4 with TRBJ2-2; 9 nucleotides agree with TRBD1. The germline V gene encodes CDR1 SGHNT and CDR2 YYREEE (reference sequence). CDR3 size: 13 residues. The V gene end was trimmed by 7 bases and the J gene end by 4 bases; junction bases not matched to a gene: 2. DNA of the CDR3: TGTGCCAGCGCGGACAGGGGCACCGGGGAGCTGTTTTTT. This gives the protein CASADRGTGELFF.

This clonotype has just a few counts. The chain links TRBV7-8 to TRBJ2-1; either TRBD1 or TRBD2 may supply D (5 bases each). The germline V and J ends were trimmed by 1 base and 9 bases, with 16 bases remaining between them. This CDR3 spans 15 amino acids. Germline V gene lookup returns CDR1 SGHVS and CDR2 FQNEAQ. The CDR3 region is CASSLERGSQSEQFF. DNA for the CDR3: TGTGCCAGCAGCTTAGAGAGGGGATCCCAAAGTGAGCAGTTCTTC.

The CDR3: CATRDSNTEAFF. CDR3 nucleotide sequence: TGTGCCACCAGGGACTCGAACACTGAAGCTTTCTTT. The V and J genes are TRBV15 and TRBJ1-1; no clear D gene. The length of the CDR3 is 12 residues. Trimming took off 6 bases at V and 1 base at J, with 6 bases between the two ends. CDR1 is LNHNV, CDR2 YYDKDF, per germline (reference sequence).

The chain combines TRBV6-6 with TRBJ2-7; D assignment may be TRBD1 or TRBD2 (5 bases each). The germline gives CDR1 MNHNY, CDR2 SVGAGI (reference sequence). This CDR3 has 18 amino acids. V shed 7 bases and J shed 1 base, with 26 bases lying between them. The CDR3 loop reads CASNEGAGSLSGSYEQYF. The CDR3 region has the DNA TGTGCCAGCAACGAAGGGGCGGGCAGCCTTTCAGGATCCTACGAGCAGTACTTC.

The rearrangement joins TRBV6-6 to TRBJ2-7, with TRBD1 matching 7 bases. The germline V gene encodes CDR1 MNHNY and CDR2 SVGAGI (reference sequence). The CDR3 is 15 residues long. Unmatched junction bases numbered 7, after V lost 2 bases and J lost 3 bases. CDR3 residues: CASSYVTGAIYEQYV. CDR3 DNA sequence: TGTGCCAGCAGTTACGTTACAGGGGCGATCTACGAGCAGTACGTC.

The V and J genes are TRBV18 and TRBJ2-1; 7 bases align to TRBD1. This CDR3 comprises 15 residues. After removal of 3 bases from V and 5 bases from J, the junction contained 7 bases not matched to a gene. CDR1 and CDR2 from the germline V gene are KGHSH and LQKENI. CDR3 DNA sequence: TGTGCCAGCTCACCGACAGGGAGAAGTGACAATGAGCAGTTCTTC. Translating gives CASSPTGRSDNEQFF.

The chain joins TRBV7-3 to TRBJ1-5; D remains ambiguous. This CDR3 region has 14 residues. With 3 bases removed from V and 9 bases from J, the gap between germline ends came to 15 bases. Per germline, CDR1 SGHTA and CDR2 FQGTGA. The CDR3 sequence is CASSFYSLRPPQHF. The CDR3 DNA is TGTGCCAGCAGCTTTTACAGTTTGAGGCCGCCCCAGCATTTT.

This clonotype was counted only a few times. The J gene is TRBJ1-1, the V gene TRBV6-5; D may be TRBD1 (5 bases). V was cut by 5 bases and J by 0 bases, with 10 bases left in between. This CDR3 is 14 amino acids long. Germline CDR1 MNHEY, CDR2 SVGAGI. The CDR3 region is CASSTQGMNTEAFF. CDR3 in DNA: TGTGCCAGCAGTACCCAGGGCATGAACACTGAAGCTTTCTTT.

The genes are TRBV10-2 and TRBJ1-2; D may be TRBD1 (6 bases). This CDR3 spans 13 amino acids. The V and J ends lost 7 bases and 1 base respectively, with 10 bases between them. Germline CDR1 and CDR2: WSHSY and SAAADI. CDR3 bases: TGCGCCAGCAAAGCAGGGGTTAACTATGGCTACACCTTC. Amino acid sequence: CASKAGVNYGYTF.

The V call is TRBV19, the J call TRBJ1-1; no clear D. The CDR3 is made up of 14 amino acids. V shed 1 base and J shed 0 bases, with 6 bases lying between them. Germline V gene lookup returns CDR1 LNHDA and CDR2 SQIVND (reference sequence). CDR3: CASSIARMNTEAFF. The CDR3, as DNA: TGTGCCAGTAGTATAGCCCGGATGAACACTGAAGCTTTCTTT. The complete variable domain, with remaining parts taken from reference TRBV19 and TRBJ1-1, reads DGGITQSPKYLFRKEGQNVTLSCEQNLNHDAMYWYRQDPGQGLRLIYYSQIVNDFQKGDIAEGYSVSREKKESFPLTVTSAQKNPTAFYLCASSIARMNTEAFFGQGTRLTVV.